One and the same sample provided the 17 T cell receptor beta chains below, sequenced in a study of blood T cell repertoires in COVID-19. The table came from immunoSEQ multiplex PCR; TCRdb's copy has only in-frame clones and leaves some out. The sample includes 310,000 or so clones, around 82% seen only once; the top ten take about 1.2%. The source material was peripheral blood. The receptor set was obtained from a woman between 50 and 59 years old with acute or convalescent COVID-19.

With respect to this clone: This specimen includes other DNA sequences encoding the same CDR3. The chain recombines TRBV5-1 with TRBJ2-2, with 7 nucleotides matching TRBD1. The CDR3 is 14 residues long. Germline values: CDR1 SGHRS, CDR2 YFSETQ. V trimming: 5 bases; J trimming: 3 bases; junction bases outside the gene matches: 4. The CDR3 is CASSRQGDTGELFF. CDR3 DNA sequence: TGCGCCAGCAGTCGACAGGGAGACACCGGGGAGCTGTTTTTT.

This chain joins TRBV14 and TRBJ2-7, with D possibly TRBD2 on 6 matching bases. This CDR3 contains 15 residues. In germline, CDR1 is SGHDN, CDR2 FVKESK. The V gene lost 4 bases and the J gene lost 7 bases, with 20 bases spanning the gap. The chain's CDR3 is CASSRAGFTAEEQYF. The CDR3 DNA is TGTGCCAGCAGCCGGGCGGGGTTCACGGCGGAGGAGCAGTACTTC.

This chain uses TRBV30 with TRBJ1-4; TRBD1 might be the D (5 bases). The CDR3 runs to 15 residues. Trimming shortened V by 0 bases and J by 11 bases, and 19 bases separated the two germline ends. Germline-derived CDR1 and CDR2 are GTSNPN and SVGIG (reference sequence). DNA of the CDR3: TGTGCCTGGAGTGTTCGGCAGGGCCTTGGAGGGAAACTGTTTTTT. Amino acid sequence: CAWSVRQGLGGKLFF.

The V gene is TRBV24-1, the J gene TRBJ2-1, with TRBD1 identical over 7 bases. The CDR3 runs to 16 residues. The trim removed 1 base at V and 2 bases at J, leaving 4 bases unmatched. Germline values: CDR1 KGHDR, CDR2 SFDVKD. CDR3 amino acids: CATSDLGGRTYNEQFF. CDR3 bases: TGTGCCACCAGTGATTTAGGGGGCAGGACCTACAATGAGCAGTTCTTC.

J is TRBJ2-5 and V is TRBV7-9; 7 bases line up with TRBD1. With V trimmed by 8 bases and J by 3 bases, 12 bases remained unmatched. Germline assignment: CDR1 SEHNR and CDR2 FQNEAQ (reference sequence). The CDR3 sequence is 15 residues long. CDR3 coding DNA: TGTGCCAGCTGGCTTTTTTCCGGGACAGAAGAGACCCAGTACTTC. It specifies CASWLFSGTEETQYF.

The chain links TRBV11-2 to TRBJ2-3; D might be TRBD1 (6 bases). The germline V gene encodes CDR1 SGHAT and CDR2 FQNNGV. Trimming took off 1 base at V and 4 bases at J, with 18 bases between the two ends. The CDR3 runs to 17 residues. CDR3 bases: TGTGCCAGCAGCTTAGTGGGACACCTCATAGACCCAGATACGCAGTATTTT. Amino acids: CASSLVGHLIDPDTQYF.

Here the CDR3 DNA reads TGTGCCAGCAGAGACGGGGGGGGAGAGACCCAGTACTTC. Protein product: CASRDGGGETQYF. V and J are TRBV3-1 (or the pseudogene TRBV3-2) and TRBJ2-5; 8 nucleotides line up with TRBD2. The CDR3 is 13 residues long. Germline CDR1 reads LGHDT; CDR2 reads YNNKEL (reference sequence). V lost 6 bases and J lost 4; bases outside the gene matches: 4.

V usage is TRBV4-2 and J usage is TRBJ1-1; perhaps TRBD1 as D (6 bases). The germline V and J ends were trimmed by 1 base and 1 base, with 13 bases remaining between them. Germline V gives CDR1 LGHNA, CDR2 YNFKEQ. This CDR3 spans 16 amino acids. In DNA form, the CDR3 reads TGTGCCAGCAGCCAAGTTCCCACAGGGCCGAACACTGAAGCTTTCTTT. It translates to CASSQVPTGPNTEAFF.

The chain carries TRBV5-4 and TRBJ1-2; 9 nucleotides align to TRBD1. Germline CDR1 is SGHNT and CDR2 is YYREEE (reference sequence). This CDR3 comprises 15 residues. J gave up 5 bases and V 2 bases, and 7 bases lay outside the gene matches. CDR3 loop: CASSFGWTGEYGYTF. The CDR3 nucleotides read TGTGCCAGCAGCTTCGGATGGACAGGGGAGTATGGCTACACCTTC.

V is TRBV11-3 and J is TRBJ2-5, with D possibly being TRBD2 (6 bases). The CDR3 totals 13 residues. Germline values: CDR1 SGHNT, CDR2 YENEEA. Trimming stripped 5 bases from V and 3 bases from J, with 10 bases between. The CDR3 loop is CASSLSGEETQYF. In nucleotides, the CDR3 is TGTGCCAGCAGCCTTTCGGGGGAAGAGACCCAGTACTTC.

In DNA, the CDR3 is TGTGCCAGCAGGAGAGAAAGCAATCAGCCCCAGCATTTT. Its translation is CASRRESNQPQHF. The V gene is TRBV2, the J gene TRBJ1-5; D not resolved. This CDR3 has 13 residues. Trimming stripped 6 bases from V and 1 base from J, with 7 bases between. Germline V gene lookup returns CDR1 SNHLY and CDR2 FYNNEI. The variable domain in full, with the rest retrieved from reference TRBV2 and TRBJ1-5, is EPEVTQTPSHQVTQMGQEVILRCVPISNHLYFYWYRQILGQKVEFLVSFYNNEISEKSEIFDDQFSVERPDGSNFTLKIRSTKLEDSAMYFCASRRESNQPQHFGDGTRLSIL.

The genes are TRBV7-9 and TRBJ2-7, with 8 bases that match TRBD2. With 1 base clipped from V and 5 bases from J, the junction kept 13 bases outside the gene matches. This CDR3 has 17 residues. CDR1 and CDR2 (germline): SEHNR, FQNEAQ (reference sequence). The CDR3 bases are TGTGCCAGCAGCTTAGATTCGGGGTTCTCCGGGAGGGACGAGCAGTACGTC. It codes for CASSLDSGFSGRDEQYV.

The chain employs TRBV5-5 and TRBJ2-3; 11 bases agree with TRBD1. There are 14 residues in the CDR3. Germline-derived CDR1 and CDR2 are SGHKS and YYEKEE (reference sequence). Germline trimming cut 5 bases from V and 3 bases from J; bases unmatched to any gene: 2. CDR3 in DNA: TGTGCCAGCAGGCGGGACAGGGGGACAGATACGCAGTATTTT. This sequence encodes CASRRDRGTDTQYF.

The chain links TRBV30 to TRBJ1-2, with D uncertain. Trimming took off 0 bases at V and 2 bases at J, with 10 bases between the two ends. The CDR3 is made up of 14 amino acids. Germline lookup yields CDR1 GTSNPN and CDR2 SVGIG (reference sequence). CDR3 sequence reads: CAWSVKLPNYGYTF. DNA of the CDR3: TGTGCCTGGAGTGTGAAGCTCCCGAACTATGGCTACACCTTC.

This sequence joins TRBV27 and TRBJ1-5; the D gene is possibly TRBD1 (6 bases). Germline V gives CDR1 MNHEY, CDR2 SMNVEV (reference sequence). The CDR3 consists of 14 residues. V was cut by 10 bases and J by 0 bases, with 13 bases left in between. The CDR3 sequence: CATRSGDSNQPQHF. In nucleotides, the CDR3 is TGTGCCACCAGGTCAGGGGATAGCAATCAGCCCCAGCATTTT.

This clone showed up just once. The J gene is TRBJ1-1, the V gene TRBV2, with no clear D. Germline V gene data show CDR1 as SNHLY and CDR2 as FYNNEI. CDR3 length: 13 amino acids. V was trimmed by 7 bases and J by 1 base, leaving 10 bases between them. For the CDR3, the DNA is TGTGCCAGCAACCAGGCCGAGAACACTGAAGCTTTCTTT. It yields the protein CASNQAENTEAFF.

This chain joins TRBV3-1 (or the pseudogene TRBV3-2) and TRBJ1-3; 10 nucleotides agree with TRBD1. After removal of 4 bases from V and 2 bases from J, the junction contained 5 bases not matched to a gene. The CDR3 totals 16 residues. Germline V gene data show CDR1 as LGHDT and CDR2 as YNNKEL (reference sequence). CDR3 amino acids: CASSLWDRGTGNTIYF. The CDR3 DNA reads TGTGCCAGCAGCCTCTGGGACAGGGGAACTGGAAACACCATATATTTT.